The source of this T cell receptor beta chain is a study of T cell responses to AZD1222 COVID-19 vaccine. The study's findings and limits: Repertoires were sampled only after the peak T cell response.

This clone has a handful of counts. The antigen is undetermined. The CDR3 sequence is 16 residues long. Trimming left V 5 bases short and J 6 bases short, with 19 bases between. The germline V gene encodes CDR1 LNHNV and CDR2 YYDKDF (reference sequence). Sequencing was performed with immunoSEQ multiplex PCR; in TCRdb, only in-frame clones are kept and a portion is missing. In the table there are about 140,000 clones, roughly 89% of which are singletons. The receptor was isolated from an adult in good health. The specimen comprised peripheral blood, sampled on day 0 of AZD1222 vaccination. This chain joins TRBV15 and TRBJ2-2, with D maybe TRBD2 (6 bases). Here the CDR3 reads CATSVTSPRRAGELFF. For the CDR3, the DNA is TGTGCCACCAGCGTGACTAGTCCCCGTAGGGCCGGGGAGCTGTTTTTT.